This T cell receptor beta chain is from a study of B cell selection in AIRE deficiency. The study, taken as a whole, reports: AIRE-deficient Tconv and Treg repertoires matched healthy donors in TCRBV, CDR3 length, diversity.

The sorted conventional CD4 T cells were gated as CD4+CD127+. For this clone: No antigen is known for it.

Trimming removed 6 bases at V and 4 bases at J, with 17 bases between. The CDR3 spans 15 residues. Per the germline V gene, CDR1 is SEHNR and CDR2 is FQNEAQ (reference sequence). Assay: immunoSEQ multiplex PCR; the TCRdb copy retains only in-frame clones and omits some. The sample lists 20,000 to 25,000 clones, about 97% seen once, with approximately 0.17% in the top ten. Source material: conventional CD4+ T cells sorted from PBMCs. The chain has TRBV7-9 and TRBJ2-3, with D tentatively TRBD1 or TRBD2 (5 bases each). The receptor was isolated from a human donor with AIRE deficiency. The CDR3 sequence: CASSATTLGADTQYF. CDR3 in DNA: TGTGCCAGCAGTGCGACGACCCTGGGGGCAGATACGCAGTATTTT.